One and the same sample provided the 20 T cell receptor beta chains below, sequenced in a study of control samples from healthy donors and cancer patients. Libraries were prepared by immunoSEQ multiplex PCR; TCRdb keeps only in-frame clonotypes and omits some of them. This table has around 30,000 clones, approximately 90% appearing once. Sequences were obtained from PBMCs. The receptors stem from a man aged 50-60 years with lung cancer.

The chain employs TRBV7-2 and TRBJ2-2; 9 bases line up with TRBD2. Germline CDR1 is SGHTA and CDR2 is FQGNSA. V shed 1 base and J 3 bases; nucleotides not matched to a gene: 6. The CDR3 is 17 amino acids. CDR3 residues: CASSLVSGGMYTGELFF. The CDR3 nucleotides read TGTGCCAGCAGCTTAGTGAGCGGGGGGATGTACACCGGGGAGCTGTTTTTT.

The table lists this clone with a count of one. J is TRBJ2-5 and V is TRBV5-4; D uncertain. The CDR3 sequence is 11 residues long. The germline V gene encodes CDR1 SGHNT and CDR2 YYREEE (reference sequence). The ends were cut back, 2 bases at V and 1 base at J, with 0 bases in the middle. DNA of the CDR3: TGTGCCAGCAGCTTCCAAGAGACCCAGTACTTC. Its translation: CASSFQETQYF.

This clone occurred once. The chain combines TRBV9 with TRBJ1-3; tentative D call: TRBD1 (6 bases). Germline assignment: CDR1 SGDLS and CDR2 YYNGEE. The CDR3 loop spans 15 amino acids. V gave up 0 bases and J gave up 0 bases, with 7 bases separating them. CDR3 nucleotides: TGTGCCAGCAGCGTAGGGGACACCTCTGGAAACACCATATATTTT. Its protein is CASSVGDTSGNTIYF.

This clone has a handful of counts. The rearrangement uses TRBV2 and TRBJ1-6; D gene unclear. The CDR3 is 14 amino acids. Trimming took 2 bases from V and 4 from J, leaving 6 bases between them. The germline CDR1 and CDR2 sequences are SNHLY and FYNNEI. Here the CDR3 reads CASSELGYNSPLHF. In DNA form, the CDR3 reads TGTGCCAGCAGTGAATTGGGGTATAATTCACCCCTCCACTTT. Full variable domain (rest looked up from reference TRBV2 and TRBJ1-6): EPEVTQTPSHQVTQMGQEVILRCVPISNHLYFYWYRQILGQKVEFLVSFYNNEISEKSEIFDDQFSVERPDGSNFTLKIRSTKLEDSAMYFCASSELGYNSPLHFGNGTRLTVT.

CDR3 sequence reads: CAGYSGTDNLREENEKLFF. In nucleotides, the CDR3 is TGTGCCGGCTACTCCGGGACAGACAACTTAAGGGAGGAGAATGAAAAACTGTTTTTT. The chain is built from TRBV19 and TRBJ1-4; TRBD1 matches at 7 bases. This CDR3 spans 19 amino acids. With V trimmed by 11 bases and J by 5 bases, 26 bases remained unmatched. Germline V lookup: CDR1 LNHDA, CDR2 SQIVND (reference sequence). The full variable domain, rest sourced from reference TRBV19 and TRBJ1-4, is DGGITQSPKYLFRKEGQNVTLSCEQNLNHDAMYWYRQDPGQGLRLIYYSQIVNDFQKGDIAEGYSVSREKKESFPLTVTSAQKNPTAFYLCAGYSGTDNLREENEKLFFGSGTQLSVL.

The rearrangement uses TRBV14 and TRBJ1-2, with D unclear. Germline V CDR1 and CDR2: SGHDN, FVKESK. V lost 1 base and J lost 2, with 8 bases in between. The CDR3 totals 14 residues. The CDR3 nucleotides are TGTGCCAGCAGCCAAGGGGGAGAAAACTATGGCTACACCTTC. It is translated as CASSQGGENYGYTF.

This clone was recorded only once. This sequence joins TRBV5-1 and TRBJ2-1; unclear D gene. The germline V gene has CDR1 SGHRS and CDR2 YFSETQ. This CDR3 is built from 12 residues. V was trimmed by 1 base and J by 3 bases, leaving 2 bases between them. DNA of the CDR3: TGCGCCAGCAGCTTGAACTACAATGAGCAGTTCTTC. Encoded protein: CASSLNYNEQFF.

This clone was seen a single time. The V call is TRBV7-9, the J call TRBJ1-1; 8 bases are shared with TRBD1. The J segment lost 5 bases and the V segment lost 7 bases, leaving 9 bases of the junction unmatched. Germline V lookup: CDR1 SEHNR, CDR2 FQNEAQ (reference sequence). The CDR3 has 14 residues. The CDR3 is CASTLQGVATEAFF. CDR3 DNA: TGTGCCAGCACCCTACAGGGGGTAGCTACTGAAGCTTTCTTT.

The chain links TRBV6-5 to TRBJ2-5; D not certain. From germline, CDR1 is MNHEY and CDR2 SVGAGI. V was pared by 8 bases and J by 1 base, with 11 bases between. The CDR3 loop spans 13 amino acids. The DNA of the CDR3 is TGTGCCAGCTCGAGAGAGGTCCAAGAGACCCAGTACTTC. Amino acids: CASSREVQETQYF.

The chain combines TRBV7-9 with TRBJ2-2; D call uncertain. Looked up from germline, CDR1 is SEHNR and CDR2 is FQNEAQ (reference sequence). This CDR3 is built from 16 residues. Trimming shortened V by 1 base and J by 0 bases, and 9 bases separated the two germline ends. Here the CDR3 DNA reads TGTGCCAGCAGCTTAGGACTTTTCGCGAACACCGGGGAGCTGTTTTTT. This encodes CASSLGLFANTGELFF.

The chain couples TRBV20-1 to TRBJ1-1, with D hard to call. Per germline, CDR1 DFQATT and CDR2 SNEGSKA (reference sequence). V was cut by 6 bases and J by 6 bases, with 2 bases left in between. The CDR3 runs 8 residues. CDR3 amino acids: CSAPEAFF. CDR3 sequence (DNA): TGCAGTGCACCTGAAGCTTTCTTT.

The table lists this clone with a count of one. The chain recombines TRBV4-3 with TRBJ1-4; 8 bases map to TRBD1. The CDR3 runs to 16 residues. Germline assignment: CDR1 LGHNA and CDR2 YSLEER. V was pared by 4 bases and J by 10 bases, with 14 bases of the junction left unmatched. The CDR3 DNA follows: TGCGCCAGCAGCCCCTCCCACCGGACAGGGTCTGCAAAACTGTTTTTT. Encoded protein: CASSPSHRTGSAKLFF.

CDR3 loop: CASSPLGAEKLFF. The CDR3 DNA is TGTGCCAGCTCACCTCTCGGGGCTGAAAAACTGTTTTTT. The genes are TRBV18 and TRBJ1-4; D is perhaps TRBD1 (5 bases). This CDR3 contains 13 residues. Germline loops: CDR1 KGHSH, CDR2 LQKENI. V lost 3 bases, J lost 7 bases, and 9 bases lay in between.

The V call is TRBV5-6, the J call TRBJ2-3, with 11 bases that match TRBD2. The CDR3 has 16 residues. With 3 bases clipped from V and 8 bases from J, the junction kept 11 bases outside the gene matches. Germline V gives CDR1 SGHDT, CDR2 YYEEEE. The CDR3 bases are TGTGCCAGCAGCTCTATGACTAGCGGGGTTCGAACTACGCAGTATTTT. Translating it yields CASSSMTSGVRTTQYF.

This clone was found a few times. The chain carries TRBV6-6 and TRBJ2-3; no clear D gene. In germline, CDR1 is MNHNY, CDR2 SVGAGI (reference sequence). Trimming took off 8 bases at V and 4 bases at J, with 10 bases between the two ends. This CDR3 comprises 12 residues. CDR3 sequence: CASGPIADTQYF. In nucleotides, the CDR3 is TGTGCCAGCGGCCCTATCGCAGATACGCAGTATTTT.

The chain employs TRBV28 and TRBJ2-7; D gene uncertain. V shed 5 bases and J shed 6 bases, with 14 bases lying between them. The germline V gene has CDR1 MDHEN and CDR2 SYDVKM. This CDR3 region has 13 residues. The CDR3 coding sequence is TGTGCCAGCAGTCCCGGAAACGGCCGCGAGCAGTACTTC. Residues: CASSPGNGREQYF. Based on the CDR3 plus reference TRBV28 and TRBJ2-7, the full variable domain is DVKVTQSSRYLVKRTGEKVFLECVQDMDHENMFWYRQDPGLGLRLIYFSYDVKMKEKGDIPEGYSVSREKKERFSLILESASTNQTSMYLCASSPGNGREQYFGPGTRLTVT.

The V gene is TRBV7-3, the J gene TRBJ2-6; possible D gene TRBD1, 5 bases. Trimming stripped 5 bases from V and 0 bases from J, with 8 bases between. The CDR3 length is 15 residues. CDR1 is SGHTA and CDR2 is FQGTGA in the germline V gene. CDR3 sequence reads: CASSDRGSGANVLTF. In nucleotides, the CDR3 is TGTGCCAGCAGCGATAGGGGCTCTGGGGCCAACGTCCTGACTTTC.

This clone showed up just once. The rearrangement links TRBV6-2 or TRBV6-3 to TRBJ1-1, with no clear D. The CDR3 is made up of 13 amino acids. The ends were cut back, 2 bases at V and 2 bases at J, with 6 bases in the middle. Germline lookup yields CDR1 MNHEY and CDR2 SVGEGT. CDR3 region: CASSYQINTEAFF. CDR3 coding DNA: TGTGCCAGCAGTTACCAGATTAACACTGAAGCTTTCTTT.

The chain joins TRBV30 to TRBJ1-1, with unresolved D. This CDR3 region has 14 residues. The V end was cut by 0 bases, the J end by 0 bases, with 8 bases between. The germline V gene encodes CDR1 GTSNPN and CDR2 SVGIG (reference sequence). The CDR3 here is CAWSVTSMNTEAFF. CDR3 nucleotide sequence: TGTGCCTGGAGTGTAACCAGTATGAACACTGAAGCTTTCTTT.

This sequence joins TRBV5-8 and TRBJ1-2; D might be TRBD1 (6 bases). Between the trimmed V and J ends, which lost 7 bases and 7 bases, there was a span of 26 bases. The CDR3 covers 16 residues. Germline V gene lookup returns CDR1 SGHTS and CDR2 YDEGEE. This chain's CDR3 is CASSIIRGAFARGYTF. As DNA, the CDR3 is TGTGCCAGCTCCATTATTCGGGGGGCGTTCGCTCGTGGCTACACCTTC.